This T cell receptor beta chain originates from a study of shared clonotypes between healthy human individuals. Details on this clone: The antigen remains unidentified.

Libraries were prepared by immunoSEQ multiplex PCR; TCRdb keeps only in-frame clonotypes and omits some of them. The table shows more than 400,000 clones, with 90% to 96% occurring only once. Germline assignment: CDR1 SEHNR and CDR2 FQNEAQ (reference sequence). CDR3 length equals 15 residues. J was trimmed by 5 bases and V by 5 bases; bases with no gene match: 7. In the CD4+ fraction, cells were divided into CD45RA+ naive and CD45RA-negative memory subsets. Study-level points and caveats: A small donor pool kept down the genetic and exposure-history diversity that was represented.

Sequenced sample: naive CD4+ T cells sorted from blood. Subset noted: CD45RA+ positively selected. V usage is TRBV7-9 and J usage is TRBJ2-5, with TRBD2 identical over 11 bases. The clonotype comes from a woman in her thirties in good health. CDR3 bases: TGTGCCAGCAGCCAACCTAGCGGGAGGTGGGAGACCCAGTACTTC. Translated: CASSQPSGRWETQYF.